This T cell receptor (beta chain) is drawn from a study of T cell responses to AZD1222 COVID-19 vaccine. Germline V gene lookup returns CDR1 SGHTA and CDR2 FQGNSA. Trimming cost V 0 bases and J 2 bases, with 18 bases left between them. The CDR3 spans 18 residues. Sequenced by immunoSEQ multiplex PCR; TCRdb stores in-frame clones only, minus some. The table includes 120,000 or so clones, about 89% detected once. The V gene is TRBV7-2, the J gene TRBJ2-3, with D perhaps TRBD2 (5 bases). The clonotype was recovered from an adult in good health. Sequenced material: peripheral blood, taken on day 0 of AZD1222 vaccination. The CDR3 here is CASSLAIIGEPYTDTQYF. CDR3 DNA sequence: TGTGCCAGCAGCTTAGCGATCATCGGGGAGCCTTACACAGATACGCAGTATTTT.